This T cell receptor beta chain was observed in a study of neurological immune-mediated disorders. This clonotype was recorded at least ten times. Its antigen is undetermined. 5'RACE employing 10-nucleotide random UMIs yielded the cDNA. TCRdb processed the 5' RACE reads anew with MiXCR; each CDR3 protein has one entry. The data hold around 70,000 distinct CDR3 sequences, with 4.5% to 5.5% observed a single time. Overall study findings and caveats: The highest TCR clonal expansion occurred in HTLV-1-associated myelopathy; multiple sclerosis fell below healthy controls. Across subjects, expanded clones had no CDR3 amino acid sequences in common, pointing to private repertoires in all groups.

Trimming cost V 3 bases and J 0 bases; bases outside gene matches: 6. The CDR3 is 15 residues long. Germline CDR1 and CDR2: DFQATT and SNEGSKA (reference sequence). Unsorted libraries were generated from 2 million PBMCs held at -80 degrees C. This rearrangement joins TRBV20-1 to TRBJ2-3, with 7 nucleotides matching TRBD2. This TCR was sampled from a woman between 65 and 79 years old with multiple sclerosis. The sequenced sample consisted of PBMCs. CDR3 protein: CSARPQRGSTDTQYF. In DNA, the CDR3 is TGCAGTGCTAGGCCCCAGCGGGGAAGCACAGATACGCAGTATTTT.